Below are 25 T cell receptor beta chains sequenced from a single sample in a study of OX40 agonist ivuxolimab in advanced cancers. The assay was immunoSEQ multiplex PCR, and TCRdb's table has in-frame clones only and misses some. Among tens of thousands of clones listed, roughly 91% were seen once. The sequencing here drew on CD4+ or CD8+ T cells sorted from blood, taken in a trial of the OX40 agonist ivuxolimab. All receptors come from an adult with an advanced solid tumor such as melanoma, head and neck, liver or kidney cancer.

The CDR3 is CASSLGDRPSGANVLTF. In DNA, the CDR3 is TGTGCCAGCAGCTTGGGGGACAGGCCCTCTGGGGCCAACGTCCTGACTTTC. J is TRBJ2-6 and V is TRBV5-4; 8 nucleotides align to TRBD1. Germline V CDR1 and CDR2: SGHNT, YYREEE (reference sequence). The CDR3 sequence is 17 residues long. V lost 0 bases to trimming and J lost 0 bases; unmatched junction nucleotides: 2.

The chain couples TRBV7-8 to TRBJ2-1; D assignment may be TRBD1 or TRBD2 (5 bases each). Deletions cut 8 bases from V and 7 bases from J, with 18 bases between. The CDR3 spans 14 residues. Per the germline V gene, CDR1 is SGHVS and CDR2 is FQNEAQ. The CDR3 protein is CASSGIGASNEQFF. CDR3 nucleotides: TGTGCCAGCTCCGGAATCGGGGCCTCAAATGAGCAGTTCTTC.

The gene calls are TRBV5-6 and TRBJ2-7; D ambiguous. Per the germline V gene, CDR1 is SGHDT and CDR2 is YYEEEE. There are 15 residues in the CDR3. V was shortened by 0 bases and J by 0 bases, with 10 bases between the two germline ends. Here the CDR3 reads CASSLGGGNSYEQYF. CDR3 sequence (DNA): TGTGCCAGCAGCTTGGGGGGTGGTAACTCCTACGAGCAGTACTTC.

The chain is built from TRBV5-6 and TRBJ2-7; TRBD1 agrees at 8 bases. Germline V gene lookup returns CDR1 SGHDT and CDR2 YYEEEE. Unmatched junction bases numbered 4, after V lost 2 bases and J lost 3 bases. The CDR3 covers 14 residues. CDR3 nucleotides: TGTGCCAGCAGCTTAGGAACAGGGGGCTACGAGCAGTACTTC. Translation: CASSLGTGGYEQYF.

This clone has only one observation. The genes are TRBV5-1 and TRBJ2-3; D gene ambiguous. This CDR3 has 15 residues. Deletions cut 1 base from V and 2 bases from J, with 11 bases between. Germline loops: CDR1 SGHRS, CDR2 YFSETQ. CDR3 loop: CASSLSGKATDTQYF. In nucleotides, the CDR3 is TGCGCCAGCAGCTTGAGTGGCAAAGCCACAGATACGCAGTATTTT.

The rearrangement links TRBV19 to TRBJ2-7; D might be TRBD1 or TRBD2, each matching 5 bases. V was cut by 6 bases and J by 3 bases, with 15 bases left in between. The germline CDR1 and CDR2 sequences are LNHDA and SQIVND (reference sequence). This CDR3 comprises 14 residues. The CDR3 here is CASSHLRGNYEQYF. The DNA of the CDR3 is TGTGCCAGTAGCCACTTGAGGGGCAACTACGAGCAGTACTTC.

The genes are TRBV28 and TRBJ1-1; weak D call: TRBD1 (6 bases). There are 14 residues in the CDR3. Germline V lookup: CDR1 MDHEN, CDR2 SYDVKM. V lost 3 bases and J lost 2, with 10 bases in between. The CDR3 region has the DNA TGTGCCAGCAGTTTGGGGGGCCCTAACACTGAAGCTTTCTTT. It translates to CASSLGGPNTEAFF. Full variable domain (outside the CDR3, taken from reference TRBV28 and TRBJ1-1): DVKVTQSSRYLVKRTGEKVFLECVQDMDHENMFWYRQDPGLGLRLIYFSYDVKMKEKGDIPEGYSVSREKKERFSLILESASTNQTSMYLCASSLGGPNTEAFFGQGTRLTVV.

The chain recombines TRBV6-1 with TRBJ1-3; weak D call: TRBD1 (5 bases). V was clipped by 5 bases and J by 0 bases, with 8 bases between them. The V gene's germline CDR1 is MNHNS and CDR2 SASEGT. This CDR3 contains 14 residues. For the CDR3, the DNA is TGTGCCAGCAGTCAGGGCCACTCTGGAAACACCATATATTTT. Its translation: CASSQGHSGNTIYF.

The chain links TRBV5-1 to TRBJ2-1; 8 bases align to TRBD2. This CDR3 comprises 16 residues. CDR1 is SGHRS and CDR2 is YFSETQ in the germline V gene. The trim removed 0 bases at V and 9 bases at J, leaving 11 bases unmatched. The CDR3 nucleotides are TGCGCCAGCAGCTTGGGGGGTAGCGGGACGGTGGGTGAGCAGTTCTTC. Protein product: CASSLGGSGTVGEQFF.

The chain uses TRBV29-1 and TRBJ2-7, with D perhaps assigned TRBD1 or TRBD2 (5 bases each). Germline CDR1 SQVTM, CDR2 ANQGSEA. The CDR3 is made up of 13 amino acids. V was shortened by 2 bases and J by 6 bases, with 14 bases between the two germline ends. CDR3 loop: CSVEWSGGGEQYF. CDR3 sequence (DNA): TGCAGCGTTGAATGGTCCGGTGGGGGCGAGCAGTACTTC.

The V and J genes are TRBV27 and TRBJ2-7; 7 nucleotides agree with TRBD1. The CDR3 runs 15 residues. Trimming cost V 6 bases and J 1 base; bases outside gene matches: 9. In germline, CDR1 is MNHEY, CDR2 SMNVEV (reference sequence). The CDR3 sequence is CASRSTGRTSYEQYF. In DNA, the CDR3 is TGTGCCAGCAGATCGACAGGGAGAACGTCCTACGAGCAGTACTTC.

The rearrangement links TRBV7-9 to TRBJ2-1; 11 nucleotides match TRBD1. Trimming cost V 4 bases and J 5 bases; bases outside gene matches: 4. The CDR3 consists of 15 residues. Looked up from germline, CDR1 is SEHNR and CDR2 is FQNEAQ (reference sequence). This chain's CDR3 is CASSWGTGGNNEQFF. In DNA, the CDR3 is TGTGCCAGCAGCTGGGGGACAGGGGGGAACAATGAGCAGTTCTTC. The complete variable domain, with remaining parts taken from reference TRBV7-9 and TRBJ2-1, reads DTGVSQNPRHKITKRGQNVTFRCDPISEHNRLYWYRQTLGQGPEFLTYFQNEAQLEKSRLLSDRFSAERPKGSFSTLEIQRTEQGDSAMYLCASSWGTGGNNEQFFGPGTRLTVL.

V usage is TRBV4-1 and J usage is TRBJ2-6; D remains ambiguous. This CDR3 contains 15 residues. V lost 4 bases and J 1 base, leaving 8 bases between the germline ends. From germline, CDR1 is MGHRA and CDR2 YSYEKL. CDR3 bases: TGCGCCAGCAGCCCAAGGAATTCTGGGGCCAACGTCCTGACTTTC. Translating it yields CASSPRNSGANVLTF.

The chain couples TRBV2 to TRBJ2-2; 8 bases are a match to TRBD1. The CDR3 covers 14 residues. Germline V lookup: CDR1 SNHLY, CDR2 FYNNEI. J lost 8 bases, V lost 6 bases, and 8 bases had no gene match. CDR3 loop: CASRGQGAPGELFF. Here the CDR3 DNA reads TGTGCCAGCAGGGGTCAGGGGGCGCCGGGGGAGCTGTTTTTT.

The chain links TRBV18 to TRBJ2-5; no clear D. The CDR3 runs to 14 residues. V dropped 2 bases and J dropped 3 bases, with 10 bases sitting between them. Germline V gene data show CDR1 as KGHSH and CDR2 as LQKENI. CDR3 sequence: CASSPGPDKETQYF. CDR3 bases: TGTGCCAGCTCACCAGGTCCGGATAAAGAGACCCAGTACTTC.

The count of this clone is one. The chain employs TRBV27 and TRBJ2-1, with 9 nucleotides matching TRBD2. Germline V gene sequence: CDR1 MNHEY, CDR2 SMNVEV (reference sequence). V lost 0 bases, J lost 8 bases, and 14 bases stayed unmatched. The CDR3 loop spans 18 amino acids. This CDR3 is CASSLSPIAGAADDEQFF. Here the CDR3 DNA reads TGTGCCAGCAGTTTATCCCCTATAGCGGGAGCTGCCGACGATGAGCAGTTCTTC.

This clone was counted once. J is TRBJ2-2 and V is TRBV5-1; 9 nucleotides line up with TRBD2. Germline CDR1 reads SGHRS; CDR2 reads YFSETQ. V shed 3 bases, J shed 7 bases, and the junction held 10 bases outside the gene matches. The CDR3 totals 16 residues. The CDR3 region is CASSSYSGRKGGELFF. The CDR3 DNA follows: TGCGCCAGCAGCTCGTATAGCGGGAGAAAAGGCGGGGAGCTGTTTTTT.

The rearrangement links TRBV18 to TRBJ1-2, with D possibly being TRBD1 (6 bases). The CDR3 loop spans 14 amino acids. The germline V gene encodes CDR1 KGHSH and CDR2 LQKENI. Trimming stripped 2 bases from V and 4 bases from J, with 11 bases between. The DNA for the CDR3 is TGTGCCAGCTCACCAGTAGCAGGGGCCTATGGCTACACCTTC. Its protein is CASSPVAGAYGYTF.

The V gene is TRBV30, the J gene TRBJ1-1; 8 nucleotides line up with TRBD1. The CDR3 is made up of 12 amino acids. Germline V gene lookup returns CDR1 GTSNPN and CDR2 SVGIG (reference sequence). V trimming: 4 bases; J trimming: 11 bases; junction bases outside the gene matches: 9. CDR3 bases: TGTGCCTGGATGGGACAGGCGCCCGGGGCTTTCTTT. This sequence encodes CAWMGQAPGAFF.

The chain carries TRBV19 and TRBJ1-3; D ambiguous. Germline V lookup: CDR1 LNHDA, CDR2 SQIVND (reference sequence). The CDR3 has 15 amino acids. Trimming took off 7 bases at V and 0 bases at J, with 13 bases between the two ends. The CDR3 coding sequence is TGTGCCAGTATTAATCCCGGAGTCTCTGGAAACACCATATATTTT. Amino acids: CASINPGVSGNTIYF.

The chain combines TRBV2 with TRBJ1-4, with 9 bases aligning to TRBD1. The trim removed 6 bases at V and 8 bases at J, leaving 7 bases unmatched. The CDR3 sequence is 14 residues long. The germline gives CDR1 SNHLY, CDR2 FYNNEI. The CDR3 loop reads CASSGQGIGEKLFF. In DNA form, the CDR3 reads TGTGCCAGCAGCGGACAGGGGATAGGGGAAAAACTGTTTTTT. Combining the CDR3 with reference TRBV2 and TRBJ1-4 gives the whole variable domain EPEVTQTPSHQVTQMGQEVILRCVPISNHLYFYWYRQILGQKVEFLVSFYNNEISEKSEIFDDQFSVERPDGSNFTLKIRSTKLEDSAMYFCASSGQGIGEKLFFGSGTQLSVL.

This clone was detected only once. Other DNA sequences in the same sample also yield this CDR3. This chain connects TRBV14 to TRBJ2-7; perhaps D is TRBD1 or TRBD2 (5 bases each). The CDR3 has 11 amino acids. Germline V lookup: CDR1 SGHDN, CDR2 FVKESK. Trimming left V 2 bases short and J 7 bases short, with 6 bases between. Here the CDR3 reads CASSQWGEQYF. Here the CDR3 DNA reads TGTGCCAGCAGCCAATGGGGGGAGCAGTACTTC.

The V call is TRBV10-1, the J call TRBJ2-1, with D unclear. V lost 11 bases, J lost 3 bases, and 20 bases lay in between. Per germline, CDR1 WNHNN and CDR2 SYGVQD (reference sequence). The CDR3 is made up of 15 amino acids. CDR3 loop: CAGQWWKLGYNEQFF. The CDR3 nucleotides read TGCGCCGGTCAGTGGTGGAAGCTGGGCTACAATGAGCAGTTCTTC.

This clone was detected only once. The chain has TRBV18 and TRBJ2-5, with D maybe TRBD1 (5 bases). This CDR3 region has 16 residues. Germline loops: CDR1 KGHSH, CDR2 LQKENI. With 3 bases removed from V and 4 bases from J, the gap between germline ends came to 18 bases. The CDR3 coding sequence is TGTGCCAGCTCACCCAGGGTGGAAGGCTTCGGAGAGACCCAGTACTTC. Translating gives CASSPRVEGFGETQYF.

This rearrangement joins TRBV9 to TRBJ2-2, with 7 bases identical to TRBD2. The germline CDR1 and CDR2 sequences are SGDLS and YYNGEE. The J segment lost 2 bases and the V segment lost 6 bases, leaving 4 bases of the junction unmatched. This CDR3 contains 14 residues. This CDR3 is CASTPSGNTGELFF. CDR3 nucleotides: TGTGCCAGCACCCCTAGCGGAAACACCGGGGAGCTGTTTTTT.